These 22 T cell receptor beta chains were all obtained from the same sample, sequenced in a study of early stage breast cancer tumors. TCRdb keeps only in-frame clones here, not all; method: immunoSEQ multiplex PCR. In the table there are some 72,000 clones, 65% to 85% of which are singletons. Sequencing used blood. The receptors were sampled from a person in their sixties with breast cancer.

The V call is TRBV9, the J call TRBJ2-3; possibly TRBD1 for D (7 bases). The germline V gene encodes CDR1 SGDLS and CDR2 YYNGEE. The V end lost 5 bases, the J end lost 1 base, and 14 bases lay between the germline ends. There are 15 residues in the CDR3. The CDR3 nucleotides read TGTGCCAGCAGGGAGGGGGCCACCGGCACAGATACGCAGTATTTT. Protein sequence: CASREGATGTDTQYF.

This chain uses TRBV30 with TRBJ1-5; perhaps TRBD1 as D (5 bases). From germline, CDR1 is GTSNPN and CDR2 SVGIG (reference sequence). The CDR3 contains 14 residues. Deletions cut 5 bases from V and 7 bases from J, with 18 bases between. In nucleotides, the CDR3 is TGTGCCTGGGCTCGGGAAGGGTGGGGCCAGCCCCAGCATTTT. It codes for CAWAREGWGQPQHF.

This clone has a handful of counts. The chain is built from TRBV5-1 and TRBJ2-2; D could derive from TRBD1 or TRBD2 (5 bases each). The CDR3 runs to 15 residues. Germline-derived CDR1 and CDR2 are SGHRS and YFSETQ. Trimming shortened V by 0 bases and J by 7 bases, and 13 bases separated the two germline ends. The CDR3 sequence: CASSLGDRISGELFF. The CDR3 coding sequence is TGCGCCAGCAGCTTGGGGGACCGTATTAGCGGGGAGCTGTTTTTT.

This clone showed up just a few times. V gene TRBV9 combines with J gene TRBJ1-6; TRBD1 agrees at 7 bases. The germline CDR1 and CDR2 sequences are SGDLS and YYNGEE. V dropped 7 bases and J dropped 6; count of bases not matched to a gene: 10. CDR3 size: 15 residues. CDR3 in DNA: TGTGCCAGCGGGGACGGACAGGCGAGTAATTCACCCCTCCACTTT. Protein sequence: CASGDGQASNSPLHF.

This clone was observed a handful of times. V gene TRBV5-1 combines with J gene TRBJ2-7; D ambiguous. The CDR3 has 12 amino acids. Per germline, CDR1 SGHRS and CDR2 YFSETQ. V was shortened by 0 bases and J by 6 bases, with 7 bases between the two germline ends. CDR3 loop: CASSLEGFEQYF. The CDR3 nucleotides are TGCGCCAGCAGCTTGGAAGGGTTCGAGCAGTACTTC.

CDR3 region: CATSHPGPSKNIQYF. DNA for the CDR3: TGTGCCACCTCCCACCCGGGGCCCTCCAAAAACATTCAGTACTTC. This chain connects TRBV15 to TRBJ2-4; D may be TRBD1 or TRBD2 (5 bases each). Germline assignment: CDR1 LNHNV and CDR2 YYDKDF (reference sequence). This CDR3 is 15 amino acids long. V was shortened by 8 bases and J by 2 bases, with 16 bases between the two germline ends.

The chain joins TRBV6-4 to TRBJ2-3; D possibly matches TRBD1 or TRBD2 (5 bases each). Trimming took 3 bases from V and 2 from J, leaving 12 bases between them. CDR3 length: 15 amino acids. The V gene's germline CDR1 is MRHNA and CDR2 SNTAGT. CDR3 in DNA: TGTGCCAGCAGTGAGGGGACCCAGCACACAGATACGCAGTATTTT. Protein product: CASSEGTQHTDTQYF.

This chain joins TRBV7-6 and TRBJ2-7; D gene unclear. Trimming removed 2 bases at V and 1 base at J, with 0 bases between. Germline CDR1 SGHVS, CDR2 FNYEAQ. The CDR3 has 11 amino acids. CDR3 nucleotide sequence: TGTGCCAGCAGCTTATCCTACGAGCAGTACTTC. Translating it yields CASSLSYEQYF.

The chain recombines TRBV27 with TRBJ2-2; a weak D match, TRBD2 (5 bases). The CDR3 has 14 amino acids. Germline V gene sequence: CDR1 MNHEY, CDR2 SMNVEV (reference sequence). The V end was cut by 3 bases, the J end by 7 bases, with 12 bases between. Here the CDR3 DNA reads TGTGCCAGCAGTTTGTACGGTGGAGGCGGGGAGCTGTTTTTT. The encoded protein is CASSLYGGGGELFF.

This rearrangement joins TRBV7-2 to TRBJ2-3, with D perhaps TRBD2 (5 bases). Germline values: CDR1 SGHTA, CDR2 FQGNSA. V was pared by 6 bases and J by 6 bases, with 7 bases between. The CDR3 totals 11 residues. CDR3 amino acids: CASRGGDTQYF. The DNA for the CDR3 is TGTGCCAGCAGGGGCGGGGATACGCAGTATTTT.

This clone showed up just once. This rearrangement joins TRBV19 to TRBJ2-2, with a weak D call TRBD1 (5 bases). Germline V gives CDR1 LNHDA, CDR2 SQIVND (reference sequence). CDR3 size: 13 residues. Trimming removed 1 base at V and 5 bases at J, with 5 bases between. The CDR3 sequence is CASSIAGTGELFF. The CDR3 DNA follows: TGTGCCAGTAGTATAGCAGGGACCGGGGAGCTGTTTTTT.

The rearrangement joins TRBV5-4 to TRBJ2-3; a weak D match, TRBD2 (5 bases). Germline V gene sequence: CDR1 SGHNT, CDR2 YYREEE (reference sequence). This CDR3 spans 13 amino acids. With 1 base removed from V and 4 bases from J, the gap between germline ends came to 7 bases. CDR3 protein: CASSLRGSDTQYF. Written as DNA, the CDR3 is TGTGCCAGCAGCTTGCGGGGTTCAGATACGCAGTATTTT.

The DNA of the CDR3 is TGTGCCAGCACCCAAGGGGCTAGCGGGGGGTACGAGCAGTACTTC. Its protein product is CASTQGASGGYEQYF. The chain joins TRBV5-5 to TRBJ2-7; 11 nucleotides match TRBD2. After removal of 6 bases from V and 4 bases from J, the junction contained 9 bases not matched to a gene. Germline CDR1 SGHKS, CDR2 YYEKEE (reference sequence). The CDR3 loop spans 15 amino acids.

The rearrangement links TRBV7-8 to TRBJ1-1; D gene unclear. V lost 2 bases and J lost 0, with 16 bases in between. The V gene's germline CDR1 is SGHVS and CDR2 FQNEAQ. This CDR3 region has 17 residues. The CDR3 loop reads CASSLLVYRTVNTEAFF. The DNA for the CDR3 is TGTGCCAGCAGCTTATTGGTTTATCGAACAGTGAACACTGAAGCTTTCTTT.

This chain joins TRBV28 and TRBJ2-4; TRBD1 might be the D (5 bases). Germline-derived CDR1 and CDR2 are MDHEN and SYDVKM. Between the trimmed V and J ends, which lost 6 bases and 1 base, there was a span of 10 bases. This CDR3 comprises 14 residues. For the CDR3, the DNA is TGTGCCAGCAGCCCAGGGTACGCCAAAAACATTCAGTACTTC. This gives the protein CASSPGYAKNIQYF.

The DNA for the CDR3 is TGTGCCAGCACCGTCCCGGGACAGGGGGCGGAAACCGGGGAGCTGTTTTTT. Encoded protein: CASTVPGQGAETGELFF. The rearrangement uses TRBV28 and TRBJ2-2; 12 nucleotides agree with TRBD1. The CDR3 has 17 residues. Germline V gene lookup returns CDR1 MDHEN and CDR2 SYDVKM. V shed 7 bases and J 5 bases; nucleotides not matched to a gene: 11. Full variable domain (remainder filled in from reference TRBV28 and TRBJ2-2): DVKVTQSSRYLVKRTGEKVFLECVQDMDHENMFWYRQDPGLGLRLIYFSYDVKMKEKGDIPEGYSVSREKKERFSLILESASTNQTSMYLCASTVPGQGAETGELFFGEGSRLTVL.

The V gene is TRBV7-9, the J gene TRBJ2-5; D unclear. The CDR3 is made up of 14 amino acids. V lost 1 base, J lost 5 bases, and 11 bases lay in between. CDR1 is SEHNR and CDR2 is FQNEAQ in the germline V gene (reference sequence). The CDR3 is CASSLGRAGETQYF. CDR3 DNA: TGTGCCAGCAGCTTAGGTAGGGCCGGCGAGACCCAGTACTTC.

This clone was recorded only once. This sequence joins TRBV6-1 and TRBJ2-1; 9 bases match TRBD2. The CDR3 contains 16 residues. V dropped 0 bases and J dropped 8; count of bases not matched to a gene: 8. CDR1 and CDR2 (germline): MNHNS, SASEGT. The chain's CDR3 is CASSEARGGGAYEQFF. The CDR3 DNA sequence: TGTGCCAGCAGTGAAGCGCGGGGCGGGGGGGCATATGAGCAGTTCTTC.

The chain combines TRBV11-2 with TRBJ1-5, with no clear D. Germline lookup yields CDR1 SGHAT and CDR2 FQNNGV. The germline V and J ends were trimmed by 1 base and 3 bases, with 10 bases remaining between them. CDR3 length: 15 residues. CDR3 loop: CASSLGRQTNQPQHF. The CDR3 DNA reads as TGTGCCAGCAGCTTAGGCAGGCAGACCAATCAGCCCCAGCATTTT. The complete variable domain, with remaining parts taken from reference TRBV11-2 and TRBJ1-5, reads EAGVAQSPRYKIIEKRQSVAFWCNPISGHATLYWYQQILGQGPKLLIQFQNNGVVDDSQLPKDRFSAERLKGVDSTLKIQPAKLEDSAVYLCASSLGRQTNQPQHFGDGTRLSIL.

The rearrangement joins TRBV5-4 to TRBJ2-5; 9 bases line up with TRBD2. The CDR3 covers 15 residues. After removal of 4 bases from V and 5 bases from J, the junction contained 9 bases not matched to a gene. Germline CDR1 is SGHNT and CDR2 is YYREEE (reference sequence). CDR3 DNA sequence: TGTGCCAGCAGCGACTCGCGGGGGGGCCGGGAGACCCAGTACTTC. Protein product: CASSDSRGGRETQYF.

In its sample, this clone was seen a few times. The chain couples TRBV6-5 to TRBJ1-2; D remains unclear. The V end was cut by 9 bases, the J end by 5 bases, with 22 bases between. This CDR3 is built from 15 residues. CDR1 MNHEY and CDR2 SVGAGI come from the germline V gene. CDR3 bases: TGTGCCAGTCGTCAGCGATCAGCAGAAAGATATGGCTACACCTTC. Translated: CASRQRSAERYGYTF.

This chain uses TRBV19 with TRBJ1-2; the D gene is possibly TRBD1 (6 bases). Germline-derived CDR1 and CDR2 are LNHDA and SQIVND (reference sequence). The CDR3 covers 18 residues. The ends were cut back, 7 bases at V and 4 bases at J, with 28 bases in the middle. The CDR3 loop reads CASNEPRGETPIPYGYTF. The CDR3 nucleotides are TGTGCCAGTAACGAGCCCAGGGGCGAAACCCCTATCCCCTATGGCTACACCTTC.